These 14 T cell receptor beta chains share one sample of origin, sequenced in a study of blood T cell repertoires in COVID-19. Only in-frame clones appear in the TCRdb table, and some are missing; sequencing was by immunoSEQ multiplex PCR. Among 270,000 or so clones listed, just under 90% were seen once. Material: PBMCs or T cells enriched from blood (not recorded which). All receptors derive from a woman aged 25-40 years with acute COVID-19.

The chain carries TRBV27 and TRBJ2-4, with a possible D match to TRBD2 (6 bases). The ends were cut back, 2 bases at V and 0 bases at J, with 11 bases in the middle. The CDR3 has 16 residues. The germline gives CDR1 MNHEY, CDR2 SMNVEV (reference sequence). CDR3 bases: TGTGCCAGCAGTTTACTTGCGGGACTAGCCAAAAACATTCAGTACTTC. This codes for CASSLLAGLAKNIQYF.

The chain uses TRBV12-3 or TRBV12-4 and TRBJ2-4; D perhaps matches TRBD1 (6 bases). The CDR3 loop spans 13 amino acids. Trimming removed 6 bases from V and 13 bases from J, with 19 bases in between. As DNA, the CDR3 is TGTGCCAGCAGCGTGGTGGGACACCAGATCCAGTACTTC. It is translated as CASSVVGHQIQYF.

The chain employs TRBV5-1 and TRBJ1-2; D unresolved. CDR1 and CDR2 from the germline V gene are SGHRS and YFSETQ. Trimming removed 4 bases at V and 4 bases at J, with 17 bases between. CDR3 length: 15 amino acids. The CDR3 DNA sequence: TGCGCCAGCAGCCTAGACGGGATGGGTAGCTATGGCTACACCTTC. Its translation is CASSLDGMGSYGYTF.

V usage is TRBV19 and J usage is TRBJ2-7, with 7 positions matching TRBD1. V gave up 1 base and J gave up 1 base; unmatched junction bases: 7. CDR3 length equals 16 residues. Germline-derived CDR1 and CDR2 are LNHDA and SQIVND (reference sequence). CDR3 sequence reads: CASSIGPGQPSYEQYF. The CDR3 DNA sequence: TGTGCCAGTAGTATAGGTCCGGGACAGCCTTCCTACGAGCAGTACTTC.

The rearrangement uses TRBV5-1 and TRBJ2-7; 7 positions agree with TRBD2. Germline CDR1 and CDR2: SGHRS and YFSETQ. After removal of 6 bases from V and 3 bases from J, the junction contained 6 bases not matched to a gene. This CDR3 spans 13 amino acids. For the CDR3, the DNA is TGCGCCAGCACGGCGGGAGCGGACTACGAGCAGTACTTC. Protein product: CASTAGADYEQYF.

The chain recombines TRBV30 with TRBJ2-7; D call uncertain. CDR3 length: 12 amino acids. The V and J ends lost 2 bases and 0 bases respectively, with 5 bases between them. Germline V lookup: CDR1 GTSNPN, CDR2 SVGIG (reference sequence). CDR3 nucleotide sequence: TGTGCCTGGAGTAGTAGCTCCTACGAGCAGTACTTC. It is translated as CAWSSSSYEQYF.

This chain links TRBV4-3 with TRBJ2-2; D unresolved. CDR3 length: 16 amino acids. Germline V CDR1 and CDR2: LGHNA, YSLEER. The V end was cut by 0 bases, the J end by 9 bases, with 17 bases between. CDR3 DNA: TGCGCCAGCAGCCAAGATCTGGATAGCAGTATGCGGGAGCTGTTTTTT. Its translation: CASSQDLDSSMRELFF.

The chain combines TRBV6-2 or TRBV6-3 with TRBJ2-7; D is ambiguous. CDR1 is MNHEY, CDR2 SVGEGT, per germline. With 3 bases removed from V and 3 bases from J, the gap between germline ends came to 9 bases. This CDR3 spans 13 amino acids. The CDR3 sequence is CASSYRSYYEQYF. As DNA, the CDR3 is TGTGCCAGCAGTTATAGGAGTTACTACGAGCAGTACTTC.

V is TRBV5-1 and J is TRBJ1-1; TRBD1 matches 8 bases. Germline V gene sequence: CDR1 SGHRS, CDR2 YFSETQ. The trim removed 0 bases at V and 1 base at J, leaving 11 bases unmatched. This CDR3 is 18 amino acids long. The CDR3: CASSLVGPGGGKNTEAFF. The CDR3 DNA reads TGCGCCAGCAGCTTGGTTGGGCCAGGGGGCGGGAAGAACACTGAAGCTTTCTTT.

V is TRBV5-1 and J is TRBJ2-5; perhaps TRBD1 as D (6 bases). The CDR3 totals 17 residues. The V end lost 4 bases, the J end lost 5 bases, and 24 bases lay between the germline ends. Germline V CDR1 and CDR2: SGHRS, YFSETQ. The DNA of the CDR3 is TGCGCCAGCAGCGCCGCCGCCCCAGGGGATTTTGAGGAGACCCAGTACTTC. This gives the protein CASSAAAPGDFEETQYF.

The chain recombines TRBV28 with TRBJ1-1, with 8 bases identical to TRBD1. The CDR3 runs 14 residues. Losses at the gene ends were 3 bases for V and 5 bases for J; bases not matched to a gene: 5. The V gene's germline CDR1 is MDHEN and CDR2 SYDVKM. The DNA of the CDR3 is TGTGCCAGCAGTTTGCAGGACAGGGATACTGAAGCTTTCTTT. Translated, it gives CASSLQDRDTEAFF.

The V and J genes are TRBV11-2 and TRBJ2-2; 9 bases map to TRBD1. This CDR3 has 16 amino acids. CDR1 SGHAT and CDR2 FQNNGV come from the germline V gene. Trimming cost V 5 bases and J 3 bases; bases outside gene matches: 7. Here the CDR3 reads CASSPLGDRDTGELFF. CDR3 nucleotide sequence: TGTGCCAGCAGCCCCCTAGGGGACAGGGACACCGGGGAGCTGTTTTTT.

The chain employs TRBV7-3 and TRBJ2-1, with 15 bases identical to TRBD2. The CDR3 is made up of 16 amino acids. With 5 bases clipped from V and 7 bases from J, the junction kept 6 bases outside the gene matches. In germline, CDR1 is SGHTA, CDR2 FQGTGA. In DNA form, the CDR3 reads TGTGCCAGCAGCCCCCAAGGACTAGCGGGAGGGAATGAGCAGTTCTTC. Protein: CASSPQGLAGGNEQFF.

The chain has TRBV7-2 and TRBJ1-3, with 7 bases that match TRBD1. Germline lookup yields CDR1 SGHTA and CDR2 FQGNSA. V trimming: 3 bases; J trimming: 2 bases; junction bases outside the gene matches: 4. CDR3 length: 15 residues. The CDR3 spells CASSFTGEPGNTIYF. The CDR3 bases are TGTGCCAGCAGCTTTACAGGGGAACCTGGAAACACCATATATTTT.